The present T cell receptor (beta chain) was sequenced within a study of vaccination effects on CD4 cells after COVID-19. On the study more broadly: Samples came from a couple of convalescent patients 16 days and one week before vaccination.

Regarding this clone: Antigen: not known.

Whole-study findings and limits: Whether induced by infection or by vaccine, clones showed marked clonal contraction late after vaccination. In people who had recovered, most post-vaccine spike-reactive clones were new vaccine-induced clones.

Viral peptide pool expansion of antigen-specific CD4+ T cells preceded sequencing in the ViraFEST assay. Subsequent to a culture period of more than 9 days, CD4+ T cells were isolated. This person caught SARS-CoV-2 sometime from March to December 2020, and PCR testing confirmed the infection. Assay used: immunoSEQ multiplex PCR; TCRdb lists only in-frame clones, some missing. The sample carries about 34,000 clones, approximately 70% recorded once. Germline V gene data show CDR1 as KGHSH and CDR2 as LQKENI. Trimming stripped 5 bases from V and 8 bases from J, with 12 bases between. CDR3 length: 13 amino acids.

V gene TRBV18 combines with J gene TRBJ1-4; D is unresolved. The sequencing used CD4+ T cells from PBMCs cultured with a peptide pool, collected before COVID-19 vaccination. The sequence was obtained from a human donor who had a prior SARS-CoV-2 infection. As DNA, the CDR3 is TGTGCCAGCTCAGGTACCAATGGCGAAAAACTGTTTTTT. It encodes CASSGTNGEKLFF.